This T cell receptor beta chain is from a study of T cells in Graves' hyperthyroidism and ophthalmopathy. General study findings and limits: Ophthalmopathy prediction by the model preceded onset by a median about 6.5 months.

Diagnoses rested on clinical symptoms, serum thyroxine and TRAb, thyroid ultrasound and orbital computed tomography. Of note for this clonotype: Its antigen is unknown.

RNA transcripts served as the template for amplifying TCR beta CDR3 regions. HTBI primers were the set used in a first-round RT-PCR of the TCR CDR3. Each CDR3 protein is one row after TCRdb ran MiXCR on the multiplex PCR reads. The sample records about 510,000 distinct CDR3 sequences, 40% to 50% being singletons. The germline CDR1 and CDR2 sequences are DFQATT and SNEGSKA (reference sequence). The CDR3 is 14 residues long. J lost 4 bases, V lost 1 base, and 4 bases had no gene match. This TCR came from an adult woman with Graves' disease, either hyperthyroidism or ophthalmopathy (not recorded which). Sequencing used peripheral blood or thyroid tissue (not recorded which). J is TRBJ1-5 and V is TRBV20-1; the match to TRBD1 covers 7 bases. CDR3 nucleotide sequence: TGCAGTGCTAGAGGCGGACAGGCTAATCAGCCCCAGCATTTT. It yields the protein CSARGGQANQPQHF.